This T cell receptor beta chain was recorded in a study of OX40 agonist ivuxolimab in advanced cancers. Study-level background: Of the participants, more than 35% had some prior anti-PD-1, anti-PD-L1 or anti-CTLA-4 therapy, which was allowed. Study observations and caveats: The 0.1-3.0 mg/kg partial responders had among the lowest clonal expansion.

Turning to this clone: The antigen is unknown.

The data were produced by immunoSEQ multiplex PCR, yet TCRdb's version contains in-frame clones alone and is incomplete. Of 65,000 to 80,000 clones in the sample, around nine tenths were seen once. The CDR3 is made up of 15 amino acids. The V end was cut by 0 bases, the J end by 2 bases, with 10 bases between. Germline CDR1 and CDR2: LGHNA and YSLEER. No patient had autoimmune disease or received systemic immunosuppression. On cycle 4 day 1 and cycle 7 day 1, as well as at baseline, blood was sampled. The chain couples TRBV4-3 to TRBJ1-2; D gene unclear. This specimen was CD4+ or CD8+ T cells sorted from blood, taken in a trial of the OX40 agonist ivuxolimab. The TCR sequence derives from an adult with an advanced solid tumor such as melanoma, head and neck, liver or kidney cancer. The CDR3 DNA reads as TGCGCCAGCAGCCAAGATACCCGAGGGAACTATGGCTACACCTTC. Encoded protein: CASSQDTRGNYGYTF.